The present TCR beta chain was sequenced within a study of T cell repertoires in cytomegalovirus infection. Study details: Use of recently identified HLA-C-restricted and well-studied HLA-B-restricted CMV epitopes was part of the study. Indications of both CMV infection and matching HLA type were provided by public TCR beta signatures. Study-level findings and limits: The ex vivo response was dominated by HLA-C-restricted CMV-specific TCR beta clonotypes.

Germline CDR1 and CDR2: MNHEY and SVGEGT. The length of the CDR3 is 14 residues. V dropped 2 bases and J dropped 3 bases, with 9 bases sitting between them. One entry per CDR3 protein, called by TCRdb with MiXCR from the reads. The table lists about a million distinct CDR3 sequences, less than 35% of them singletons, with over 13% in the top ten. Details on this clonotype: Its antigen is unknown.

Sample: cultured CD8+ T cells from PBMCs, taken from culture after CMV antigen stimulation. This chain joins TRBV6-2 or TRBV6-3 and TRBJ2-3, with a weak D call TRBD1 (5 bases). This receptor was obtained from a human donor in good health (CMV status not recorded). Some clones in this sample may be carry-over from other donors' samples. The CDR3 DNA reads TGTGCCAGCAGTTACGTGGCAGGGACAGATACGCAGTATTTT. This translates into CASSYVAGTDTQYF.